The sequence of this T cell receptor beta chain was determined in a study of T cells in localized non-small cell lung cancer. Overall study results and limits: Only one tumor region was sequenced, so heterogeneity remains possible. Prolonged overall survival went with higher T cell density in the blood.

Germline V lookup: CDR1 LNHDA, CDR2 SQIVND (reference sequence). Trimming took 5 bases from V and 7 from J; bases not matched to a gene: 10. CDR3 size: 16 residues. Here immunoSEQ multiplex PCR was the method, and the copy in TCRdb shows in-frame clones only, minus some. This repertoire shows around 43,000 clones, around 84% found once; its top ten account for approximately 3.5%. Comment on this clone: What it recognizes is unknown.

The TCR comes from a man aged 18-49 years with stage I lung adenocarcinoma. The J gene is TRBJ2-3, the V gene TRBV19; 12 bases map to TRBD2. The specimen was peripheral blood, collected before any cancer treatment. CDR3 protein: CASSPGLAGIVNTQYF. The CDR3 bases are TGTGCCAGTAGTCCCGGACTAGCGGGGATTGTGAATACGCAGTATTTT.